Reported below is one TCR beta chain. What it binds is unknown. This sample was included in a study of cytomegalovirus exposure and HLA in healthy donors. Across the study: Out of 170 million or so T cells, an earlier analysis found over 100 million unique TCR beta sequences in total.

Study-level results: The classifier reportedly diagnosed cytomegalovirus status with high sensitivity and specificity. Researchers reported that a few CMV-associated chains were confirmed in vitro as CMV antigen-specific. Researchers reportedly found TCR beta sequences accurately predicted most subjects' HLA-A and HLA-B alleles.

Looked up from germline, CDR1 is SGHVS and CDR2 is FNYEAQ. The CDR3 loop spans 16 amino acids. The PCR ran on 60 Vbeta and 13 Jbeta primers. Profiled with immunoSEQ multiplex PCR; TCRdb holds only in-frame clones, not every one. This sample's table has 150,000 or so clones. Sequencing used PBMCs. The TCR was taken from a woman in her forties or fifties in good health and CMV-seronegative. The chain has TRBV7-6 and TRBJ2-5; a weak D match, TRBD2 (5 bases). The J call may be wrong; the DNA end is better matched by TRBJ2-7. The CDR3 loop reads CASSNTISGISYEQYF. CDR3 nucleotides: TGTGCCAGCAGCAACACGATTTCCGGGATCAGCTACGAGCAGTACTTC.